This T cell receptor beta chain is from a study of blood T cell repertoires in COVID-19. Trimming removed 0 bases from V and 2 bases from J, with 5 bases in between. CDR3 length equals 14 residues. In germline, CDR1 is LGHNA, CDR2 YSLEER. Profiling relied on immunoSEQ multiplex PCR, and the TCRdb table lists in-frame clones only, not all of them. This table holds some 300,000 clones, roughly 87% found once. Living in 24 US areas, the participants were between roughly 18 and 90 years of age. The chain links TRBV4-3 to TRBJ1-5; D gene uncertain. Material: PBMCs or T cells enriched from blood (not recorded which). This clonotype originated in a woman aged 25 to 39 who had recovered from COVID-19. CDR3 nucleotide sequence: TGCGCCAGCAGCCAAGAGGCACGCAATCAGCCCCAGCATTTT. Its translation: CASSQEARNQPQHF.